One and the same sample provided the 32 T cell receptor beta chains below, sequenced in a study of T and B cells in COVID-19 patients. Each TRB amplification used roughly 230-550 ng of genomic DNA from blood. TRB rearrangements were amplified by multiplex PCR with BIOMED2 TRB-A/B primers. TCRdb used MiXCR to reprocess the multiplex PCR reads, holding one entry per CDR3 protein. The data contain around 30,000 distinct CDR3 sequences, 30% to 35% of them singletons. The sequenced sample was blood. The receptor set was obtained from a human donor who had recovered from COVID-19.

This clonotype turned up a few times. The chain joins TRBV6-5 to TRBJ1-5, with 9 nucleotides matching TRBD1. This CDR3 is 16 amino acids long. Germline CDR1 reads MNHEY; CDR2 reads SVGAGI. With V trimmed by 0 bases and J by 3 bases, 3 bases remained unmatched. The CDR3 nucleotides read TGTGCCAGCAGTTACTCGGGGGACAGGGACAATCAGCCCCAGCATTTT. Translation gives CASSYSGDRDNQPQHF.

This chain links TRBV6-2 or TRBV6-3 with TRBJ2-7; tentatively, D is TRBD2 (5 bases). The CDR3 extends over 14 amino acids. The V end lost 10 bases, the J end lost 4 bases, and 20 bases lay between the germline ends. Germline CDR1 reads MNHEY; CDR2 reads SVGEGT. CDR3 in amino acids: CATLDRGNSYEQYF. The CDR3 bases are TGTGCCACCCTAGACCGGGGTAACTCTTACGAGCAGTACTTC.

Relative to its sample, this clonotype is medium-sized. This chain joins TRBV27 and TRBJ2-3, with D perhaps matching TRBD1 (5 bases). In germline, CDR1 is MNHEY, CDR2 SMNVEV (reference sequence). V lost 6 bases and J 0 bases, leaving 13 bases between the germline ends. This CDR3 contains 15 residues. The CDR3 DNA sequence: TGTGCCAGCAGCTCCTACCAGGGAAGCACAGATACGCAGTATTTT. Translation: CASSSYQGSTDTQYF.

The chain combines TRBV7-9 with TRBJ2-3, with 13 nucleotides matching TRBD2. J was trimmed by 2 bases and V by 5 bases; bases with no gene match: 7. CDR1 is SEHNR, CDR2 FQNEAQ, per germline (reference sequence). The CDR3 is 17 residues long. CDR3 coding DNA: TGTGCCAGCAGCAGCGGACTAGCGGGGGCCCTCACAGATACGCAGTATTTT. Translation: CASSSGLAGALTDTQYF.

There are many counts of this clonotype. The rearrangement joins TRBV27 to TRBJ2-5; no definite D call. This CDR3 contains 13 residues. The germline gives CDR1 MNHEY, CDR2 SMNVEV (reference sequence). V was shortened by 1 base and J by 1 base, with 4 bases between the two germline ends. As DNA, the CDR3 is TGTGCCAGCAGTTTATTACGCCAAGAGACCCAGTACTTC. Amino acid sequence: CASSLLRQETQYF.

This clonotype was seen only a few times. This chain uses TRBV19 with TRBJ1-3; no clear D gene. The CDR3 has 15 residues. Germline lookup yields CDR1 LNHDA and CDR2 SQIVND (reference sequence). V was shortened by 4 bases and J by 0 bases, with 10 bases between the two germline ends. CDR3 loop: CASSRPYSSGNTIYF. In nucleotides, the CDR3 is TGTGCCAGTAGTAGGCCCTACTCCTCTGGAAACACCATATATTTT.

The CDR3 reads CATSREQAVPQRYGYTF. The DNA of the CDR3 is TGTGCCACCAGCAGAGAACAGGCCGTCCCCCAACGCTATGGCTACACCTTC. This chain links TRBV15 with TRBJ1-2, with D possibly matching TRBD1 (5 bases). The CDR3 is 17 residues long. Trimming took off 0 bases at V and 4 bases at J, with 18 bases between the two ends. Per germline, CDR1 LNHNV and CDR2 YYDKDF (reference sequence).

This chain joins TRBV7-2 and TRBJ2-3; tentatively, D is TRBD2 (6 bases). Germline CDR1 SGHTA, CDR2 FQGNSA. This CDR3 comprises 11 residues. Trimming removed 10 bases at V and 6 bases at J, with 11 bases between. CDR3 nucleotides: TGTGCCACCCCAGGAGGGGATACGCAGTATTTT. The encoded protein is CATPGGDTQYF.

By share, this clonotype ranks as medium-sized (0.01 to 0.1%). The chain carries TRBV29-1 and TRBJ2-6, with D unresolved. The germline CDR1 and CDR2 sequences are SQVTM and ANQGSEA. Trimming pared 4 bases from V and 1 base from J, leaving 5 bases between. CDR3 length: 13 residues. CDR3 residues: CSVGPSGANVLTF. As DNA, the CDR3 is TGCAGCGTTGGACCATCTGGGGCCAACGTCCTGACTTTC.

This clonotype has ten or more counts. The chain employs TRBV15 and TRBJ2-7; TRBD2 matches at 10 bases. The V gene end was trimmed by 1 base and the J gene end by 4 bases; junction bases not matched to a gene: 7. The CDR3 is 16 residues long. From germline, CDR1 is LNHNV and CDR2 YYDKDF (reference sequence). The DNA of the CDR3 is TGTGCCACCAGCAGAGGCCGGACTAGCGGTCTTTACGAGCAGTACTTC. This sequence encodes CATSRGRTSGLYEQYF.

In its sample, this clonotype was seen a few times. The J gene is TRBJ2-1, the V gene TRBV7-2; D unresolved. Per the germline V gene, CDR1 is SGHTA and CDR2 is FQGNSA. Trimming took 5 bases from V and 2 from J, leaving 7 bases between them. There are 13 residues in the CDR3. The CDR3 DNA reads TGTGCCAGCAGCCCATTGACCTACAATGAGCAGTTCTTC. It encodes CASSPLTYNEQFF.

This clonotype was observed a few times. This chain connects TRBV27 to TRBJ2-1, with TRBD2 matching over 8 bases. The CDR3 sequence is 17 residues long. The V segment lost 6 bases and the J segment 0 bases; nucleotides outside the gene matches: 10. CDR1 and CDR2 (germline): MNHEY, SMNVEV (reference sequence). DNA for the CDR3: TGTGCCAGCAGCCAAGGAGCGGGAGTCCGCTCCTACAATGAGCAGTTCTTC. Residues: CASSQGAGVRSYNEQFF.

Sample share makes this clonotype medium-sized. The V and J genes are TRBV19 and TRBJ1-4; 9 bases map to TRBD1. Germline V gene lookup returns CDR1 LNHDA and CDR2 SQIVND (reference sequence). Germline trimming cut 5 bases from V and 8 bases from J; bases unmatched to any gene: 6. This CDR3 region has 14 residues. CDR3 DNA: TGTGCCAGTAGTGCCACAGGGGGCGACGAAAAACTGTTTTTT. Translation gives CASSATGGDEKLFF. The full variable domain, in which reference TRBV19 and TRBJ1-4 provide the parts outside the CDR3, is DGGITQSPKYLFRKEGQNVTLSCEQNLNHDAMYWYRQDPGQGLRLIYYSQIVNDFQKGDIAEGYSVSREKKESFPLTVTSAQKNPTAFYLCASSATGGDEKLFFGSGTQLSVL.

There are many counts of this clonotype. The rearrangement joins TRBV27 to TRBJ2-3, with 9 nucleotides matching TRBD2. V lost 4 bases and J lost 4; bases outside the gene matches: 12. This CDR3 has 17 residues. Per the germline V gene, CDR1 is MNHEY and CDR2 is SMNVEV (reference sequence). CDR3 DNA sequence: TGTGCCAGCAGTTGGACGACTAGCGGAAAGTATGCAGATACGCAGTATTTT. Translated, it gives CASSWTTSGKYADTQYF.

The V gene is TRBV5-1, the J gene TRBJ2-2; 9 bases map to TRBD2. V trimming: 0 bases; J trimming: 5 bases; junction bases outside the gene matches: 8. The CDR3 has 17 amino acids. CDR1 is SGHRS, CDR2 YFSETQ, per germline. In DNA form, the CDR3 reads TGCGCCAGCAGCTTGGGTTCGCCTAGCGGGGTAACCGGGGAGCTGTTTTTT. As protein: CASSLGSPSGVTGELFF. Drawing the rest from reference TRBV5-1 and TRBJ2-2, the complete variable domain is KAGVTQTPRYLIKTRGQQVTLSCSPISGHRSVSWYQQTPGQGLQFLFEYFSETQRNKGNFPGRFSGRQFSNSRSEMNVSTLELGDSALYLCASSLGSPSGVTGELFFGEGSRLTVL.

This sequence joins TRBV7-6 and TRBJ1-6, with D possibly TRBD1 on 6 matching bases. There are 16 residues in the CDR3. Trimming took off 5 bases at V and 4 bases at J, with 15 bases between the two ends. Germline V lookup: CDR1 SGHVS, CDR2 FNYEAQ. In DNA form, the CDR3 reads TGTGCCAGCAGCGTAGAGGGGGGCAGTTATAATTCACCCCTCCACTTT. Protein product: CASSVEGGSYNSPLHF.

The V call is TRBV20-1, the J call TRBJ2-1; 8 bases agree with TRBD1. J was trimmed by 0 bases and V by 4 bases; bases with no gene match: 5. Germline CDR1 is DFQATT and CDR2 is SNEGSKA (reference sequence). The CDR3 has 15 amino acids. For the CDR3, the DNA is TGCAGTGCTAACAGGGGGTTGAGCTCCTACAATGAGCAGTTCTTC. This sequence encodes CSANRGLSSYNEQFF.

The chain links TRBV12-3 or TRBV12-4 to TRBJ2-5; TRBD2 matches 13 bases. J was trimmed by 4 bases and V by 7 bases; bases with no gene match: 3. This CDR3 is 14 amino acids long. CDR3 region: CASTGLAGRETQYF. CDR3 DNA sequence: TGTGCCAGCACGGGACTAGCGGGGAGAGAGACCCAGTACTTC.

The chain carries TRBV15 and TRBJ2-5; 11 nucleotides match TRBD2. CDR1 and CDR2 from the germline V gene are LNHNV and YYDKDF (reference sequence). J gave up 5 bases and V 1 base, and 12 bases lay outside the gene matches. The CDR3 consists of 18 residues. The CDR3 DNA reads TGTGCCACCAGCAGAGGGTCCGGGACTAGCGGTTTACGGGAGACCCAGTACTTC. Amino acids: CATSRGSGTSGLRETQYF.

A single count supports this clonotype. The chain employs TRBV5-1 and TRBJ1-1; unclear D gene. V was trimmed by 6 bases and J by 1 base, leaving 10 bases between them. The CDR3 runs 13 residues. Germline CDR1 and CDR2: SGHRS and YFSETQ. CDR3 sequence reads: CASKQERNTEAFF. The CDR3 DNA reads TGCGCCAGCAAGCAGGAGAGGAACACTGAAGCTTTCTTT.

This clonotype was counted a few times. The chain recombines TRBV6-1 with TRBJ2-1; D is unclear. Germline assignment: CDR1 MNHNS and CDR2 SASEGT. This CDR3 is 15 amino acids long. V shed 5 bases and J shed 6 bases, with 17 bases lying between them. The CDR3 nucleotides read TGTGCCAGCAGTCTGCTCGGCGACACCTCCAATGAGCAGTTCTTC. Its protein is CASSLLGDTSNEQFF.

This clonotype was recorded many times. V and J are TRBV19 and TRBJ1-4, with TRBD1 matching over 10 bases. After removal of 5 bases from V and 8 bases from J, the junction contained 5 bases not matched to a gene. The CDR3 consists of 14 residues. Per the germline V gene, CDR1 is LNHDA and CDR2 is SQIVND (reference sequence). The CDR3 here is CASSSGTGDEKLFF. The CDR3 nucleotides read TGTGCCAGTAGTTCCGGGACAGGGGACGAAAAACTGTTTTTT.

This clonotype appeared once. This chain joins TRBV10-3 and TRBJ1-1; a weak D match, TRBD1 (5 bases). The germline gives CDR1 ENHRY, CDR2 SYGVKD. The CDR3 contains 12 residues. V was pared by 11 bases and J by 4 bases, with 14 bases between. The CDR3 region has the DNA TGTGCCTCAGGCAGGGTGCGCACTGAAGCTTTCTTT. Amino acids: CASGRVRTEAFF.

This clonotype was seen only once. V and J are TRBV19 and TRBJ2-7, with TRBD2 matching over 14 bases. The trim removed 0 bases at V and 3 bases at J, leaving 4 bases unmatched. The CDR3 covers 17 residues. The germline gives CDR1 LNHDA, CDR2 SQIVND (reference sequence). The CDR3 here is CASSIDRGLAGDYEQYF. The CDR3 region has the DNA TGTGCCAGTAGTATAGATCGGGGACTAGCGGGAGACTACGAGCAGTACTTC.

The chain has TRBV6-5 and TRBJ2-5; 9 bases map to TRBD1. This CDR3 is 14 amino acids long. With V trimmed by 6 bases and J by 2 bases, 4 bases remained unmatched. CDR1 and CDR2 (germline): MNHEY, SVGAGI. Here the CDR3 DNA reads TGTGCCAGCAGCTCTGGACAGGGGCAAGAGACCCAGTACTTC. This gives the protein CASSSGQGQETQYF.

The genes are TRBV19 and TRBJ1-1; no definite D call. Germline loops: CDR1 LNHDA, CDR2 SQIVND (reference sequence). The CDR3 is 14 amino acids. V dropped 5 bases and J dropped 2 bases, with 12 bases sitting between them. The CDR3 bases are TGTGCCAGTAGTTCTTTACAGTTTAACACTGAAGCTTTCTTT. This encodes CASSSLQFNTEAFF.

The chain is built from TRBV11-1 and TRBJ2-3; 9 positions agree with TRBD2. The germline CDR1 and CDR2 sequences are SGHAT and FQDESV (reference sequence). The length of the CDR3 is 15 residues. J gave up 5 bases and V 5 bases, and 8 bases lay outside the gene matches. The CDR3 reads CASSPLAGEIDTQYF. DNA for the CDR3: TGTGCCAGCAGCCCTTTAGCGGGAGAGATAGATACGCAGTATTTT. Combining the CDR3 with reference TRBV11-1 and TRBJ2-3 gives the whole variable domain EAEVAQSPRYKITEKSQAVAFWCDPISGHATLYWYRQILGQGPELLVQFQDESVVDDSQLPKDRFSAERLKGVDSTLKIQPAELGDSAMYLCASSPLAGEIDTQYFGPGTRLTVL.

With regard to this clonotype: This could be a read error, since a much larger clone is one nucleotide away. The chain combines TRBV19 with TRBJ1-3; possibly TRBD1 for D (6 bases). This CDR3 contains 13 residues. Per the germline V gene, CDR1 is LNHDA and CDR2 is SQIVND (reference sequence). Trimming removed 5 bases from V and 4 bases from J, with 9 bases in between. This CDR3 is CASSPGAGNTIYF. The DNA for the CDR3 is TGTGCCAGTAGTCCAGGGGCGGGAAACACCATATATTTT.

Within the sample, this clonotype is medium-sized. The chain's CDR3 is CSARTSGSYEQYF. The CDR3 DNA is TGCAGCGCCAGGACTAGCGGGTCGTACGAGCAGTACTTC. The chain carries TRBV29-1 and TRBJ2-7; 11 bases map to TRBD2. Germline V gene data show CDR1 as SQVTM and CDR2 as ANQGSEA. The CDR3 length is 13 residues. After removal of 7 bases from V and 4 bases from J, the junction contained 6 bases not matched to a gene.

CDR3 amino acids: CASSTPGGAAYEQYF. CDR3 nucleotide sequence: TGTGCCAGTAGTACCCCCGGGGGGGCAGCCTACGAGCAGTACTTC. The J gene is TRBJ2-7, the V gene TRBV19, with 8 bases identical to TRBD2. V lost 4 bases, J lost 2 bases, and 7 bases stayed unmatched. The CDR3 totals 15 residues. The germline V gene encodes CDR1 LNHDA and CDR2 SQIVND (reference sequence).

By share, this clonotype counts as medium-sized. The chain combines TRBV29-1 with TRBJ2-2; TRBD2 aligns across 7 bases. The germline gives CDR1 SQVTM, CDR2 ANQGSEA. The CDR3 totals 17 residues. J lost 0 bases, V lost 2 bases, and 9 bases had no gene match. CDR3 in amino acids: CSVETPTGRANTGELFF. The CDR3 DNA is TGCAGCGTTGAAACGCCCACGGGGAGGGCGAACACCGGGGAGCTGTTTTTT.

In this sample, this clonotype turned up a few times. The V and J genes are TRBV6-1 and TRBJ2-1, with 9 bases identical to TRBD1. There are 16 residues in the CDR3. Germline-derived CDR1 and CDR2 are MNHNS and SASEGT. V gave up 6 bases and J gave up 1 base; unmatched junction bases: 7. CDR3 in DNA: TGTGCCAGCAGCCAACAGGGGGCTACGTCCTACAATGAGCAGTTCTTC. Amino acids: CASSQQGATSYNEQFF.